This paragraph covers one T cell receptor beta chain sequence. What it binds is not known. The table came from immunoSEQ multiplex PCR; TCRdb's copy has only in-frame clones and leaves some out. The table includes about 86,000 clones, 89% detected once. Germline loops: CDR1 MNHEY, CDR2 SMNVEV (reference sequence). CDR3 size: 15 residues. V was cut by 3 bases and J by 2 bases, with 11 bases left in between. This sample was taken from a study of OX40 agonist ivuxolimab in advanced cancers. Turning to the study itself: Three partial responders included one hepatocellular carcinoma patient and two cutaneous melanoma patients.

General observations from the study: Doses of 0.1 to 3.0 mg/kg were accompanied by clonal expansion of CD4+ and CD8+ blood T cells by week 6.

V and J are TRBV27 and TRBJ1-5; no firm D call. The sample was CD4+ or CD8+ T cells sorted from blood, taken in a trial of the OX40 agonist ivuxolimab. The clonotype comes from an adult with an advanced solid tumor such as melanoma, head and neck, liver or kidney cancer. Here the CDR3 DNA reads TGTGCCAGCAGTTTTTACGGCATCGGCAATCAGCCCCAGCATTTT. Residues: CASSFYGIGNQPQHF.